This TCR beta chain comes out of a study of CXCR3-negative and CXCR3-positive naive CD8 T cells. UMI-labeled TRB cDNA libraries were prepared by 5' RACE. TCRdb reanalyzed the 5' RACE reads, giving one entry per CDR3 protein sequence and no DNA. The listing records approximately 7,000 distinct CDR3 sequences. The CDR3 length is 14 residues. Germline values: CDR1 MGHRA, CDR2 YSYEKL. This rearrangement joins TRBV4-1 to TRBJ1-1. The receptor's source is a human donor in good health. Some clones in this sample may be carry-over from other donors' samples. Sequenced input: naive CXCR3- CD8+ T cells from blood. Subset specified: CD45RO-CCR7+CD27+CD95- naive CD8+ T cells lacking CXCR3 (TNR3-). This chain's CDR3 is CASSQHNSGTEAFF.